Listed below are T cell receptor beta chains from one sample, sequenced in a study of T cell changes during pregnancy in multiple sclerosis. Repertoires were generated with immunoSEQ multiplex PCR, while TCRdb's copy carries only in-frame clones and drops some. The data contain about 120,000 clones, 80% to 95% of them singletons. Sequences were derived from peripheral blood, sampled before pregnancy. The receptors originated from a female donor with multiple sclerosis, enrolled in a pregnancy study. Both conserved end residues are part of each CDR3. D genes are given only for firm matches. Clone sizes are given selectively: once, few, many, or a class where the clone is expanded.

size: -; V: TRBV9; J: TRBJ2-2; D: -; DNA: TGTGCCAGCAGCGTAGACGCAGGGGCTTCGAACACCGGGGAGCTGTTTTTT; CDR3: CASSVDAGASNTGELFF
size: -; V: TRBV28; J: TRBJ2-3; D: -; DNA: TGTGCCAGCAATACAGGAGCTCGGGATACGCAGTATTTT; CDR3: CASNTGARDTQYF
size: -; V: TRBV9; J: TRBJ2-3; D: TRBD1; DNA: TGTGCCAGCAGCGCCCGATCGGGACAGAACACAGATACGCAGTATTTT; CDR3: CASSARSGQNTDTQYF
size: -; V: TRBV5-1; J: TRBJ2-3; D: TRBD2; DNA: TGCGCCAGCAGCTTTGGGCGGGGGGGCCGGGATACGCAGTATTTT; CDR3: CASSFGRGGRDTQYF
size: -; V: TRBV5-1; J: TRBJ1-1; D: -; DNA: TGCGCCAGCAGCTTAAGCCCTACGAACACTGAAGCTTTCTTT; CDR3: CASSLSPTNTEAFF
size: -; V: TRBV11-2; J: TRBJ2-5; D: TRBD1; DNA: TGTGCCAGCAGCTCTAGGACAGGGGGCCTACGAATGGCCCAGTACTTC; CDR3: CASSSRTGGLRMAQYF
size: -; V: TRBV14; J: TRBJ2-1; D: TRBD1; DNA: TGTGCCAGCAGCCAAGTGGACAGGGAAGAGGTGTACCGCAGTTACAATGAGCAGTTCTTC; CDR3: CASSQVDREEVYRSYNEQFF
size: -; V: TRBV4-1; J: TRBJ1-4; D: TRBD1; DNA: TGCGCCAGCAGCCACCCAGGGGGCAAAGAAAAACTGTTTTTT; CDR3: CASSHPGGKEKLFF
size: once; V: TRBV30; J: TRBJ1-6; D: TRBD1; DNA: TGTGCCTGGACAGGGGGCGCTTATTATAATTCACCCCTCCACTTT; CDR3: CAWTGGAYYNSPLHF
size: -; V: TRBV19; J: TRBJ2-6; D: TRBD1; DNA: TGTGCCAGTAGCGCCTCAGGGGGCGCTGGGGCCAACGTCCTGACTTTC; CDR3: CASSASGGAGANVLTF
size: -; V: TRBV2; J: TRBJ2-5; D: TRBD1; DNA: TGTGCCAGCAGGGACAGGGGTGGAGAGACCCAGTACTTC; CDR3: CASRDRGGETQYF
size: -; V: TRBV29-1; J: TRBJ1-1; D: TRBD1; DNA: TGCAGCGTCGTTTATTACATCGGACAGGGGATGACTGAAGCTTTCTTT; CDR3: CSVVYYIGQGMTEAFF
size: -; V: TRBV28; J: TRBJ1-5; D: -; DNA: TGTGCCAGCAGTATGCAGGGCCCGAGCAATCAGCCCCAGCATTTT; CDR3: CASSMQGPSNQPQHF
size: -; V: TRBV28; J: TRBJ2-4; D: -; DNA: TGTGCCAGCAGTGTAACCGGTGGGCTAGCCAAAAACATTCAGTACTTC; CDR3: CASSVTGGLAKNIQYF
size: -; V: TRBV6-6; J: TRBJ2-7; D: -; DNA: TGTGCCAGCAGTTACGGCGGGCCTAGCTCCTACGAGCAGTACTTC; CDR3: CASSYGGPSSYEQYF
size: -; V: TRBV27; J: TRBJ2-1; D: -; DNA: TGTGCCAGCAGTTCCGGGACTCCCCGGGTTAATGAGCAGTTCTTC; CDR3: CASSSGTPRVNEQFF
size: -; V: TRBV7-8; J: TRBJ2-7; D: -; DNA: TGTGCCAGCAGCTTAGTAACTAACGAGCAGTACTTC; CDR3: CASSLVTNEQYF
size: once; V: TRBV11-3; J: TRBJ2-1; D: -; DNA: TGTGCCAGCAGCTTAACAGGGTACAATGAGCAGTTCTTC; CDR3: CASSLTGYNEQFF
size: once; V: TRBV11-2; J: TRBJ2-1; D: -; DNA: TGTGCCAGCAGCGCGGGGACTCCCTGGGGCAATGAGCAGTTCTTC; CDR3: CASSAGTPWGNEQFF
size: once; V: TRBV19; J: TRBJ2-1; D: TRBD2; DNA: TGTGCCAGTAGTAAGGCGGGACTAGCGTGGGACGAGCAGTTCTTC; CDR3: CASSKAGLAWDEQFF
size: -; V: TRBV5-4; J: TRBJ1-2; D: -; DNA: TGTGCCAGCAGCTTACCGACAGTTGGCTACACCTTC; CDR3: CASSLPTVGYTF
size: -; V: TRBV19; J: TRBJ2-3; D: -; DNA: TGTGCCAGTAGTATGGTGCGGAGCCCTAGCACAGATACGCAGTATTTT; CDR3: CASSMVRSPSTDTQYF
size: once; V: TRBV11-3; J: TRBJ1-1; D: -; DNA: TGTGCCAGCAGCGCCTCTATGAACACTGAAGCTTTCTTT; CDR3: CASSASMNTEAFF
size: -; V: TRBV5-1; J: TRBJ1-1; D: TRBD1; DNA: TGCGCCAGCAGCAGGACAGGGAGGACTGAAGCTTTCTTT; CDR3: CASSRTGRTEAFF
size: -; V: TRBV28; J: TRBJ2-4; D: TRBD2; DNA: TGTGCCAGCAGTCCACTAGCGGAGTGGGCCAAAAACATTCAGTACTTC; CDR3: CASSPLAEWAKNIQYF
size: -; V: TRBV28; J: TRBJ1-5; D: TRBD1; DNA: TGTGCCAGCAGTTCCCGACAGGGGGACGGCAATCAGCCCCAGCATTTT; CDR3: CASSSRQGDGNQPQHF
size: -; V: TRBV7-2; J: TRBJ2-7; D: -; DNA: TGTGCCAGCAGCTTAGGAGCGGATGGGTCCGAGCAGTACTTC; CDR3: CASSLGADGSEQYF
size: -; V: TRBV2; J: TRBJ2-7; D: TRBD1; DNA: TGTGCCAGCAGTCCGACAGGGGGCGCGGACGAGCAGTACTTC; CDR3: CASSPTGGADEQYF
size: -; V: TRBV5-6; J: TRBJ2-1; D: TRBD2; DNA: TGTGCCAGCAGACAGAACGGGGGGTCCTACAATGAGCAGTTCTTC; CDR3: CASRQNGGSYNEQFF
size: -; V: TRBV10-3; J: TRBJ2-3; D: TRBD2; DNA: TGTGCCATCAGTGAAGATCTAGCGGGAGGGCCCGAGGCAGATACGCAGTATTTT; CDR3: CAISEDLAGGPEADTQYF
size: -; V: TRBV27; J: TRBJ1-1; D: -; DNA: TGTGCCAGCAGCCGCGGTCCAGGGGCCCTGAACACTGAAGCTTTCTTT; CDR3: CASSRGPGALNTEAFF
size: -; V: TRBV18; J: TRBJ2-6; D: -; DNA: TGTGCCAGCTCACCATCTGCCGGGACAACTGGGGCCAACGTCCTGACTTTC; CDR3: CASSPSAGTTGANVLTF
size: -; V: TRBV19; J: TRBJ1-5; D: TRBD1; DNA: TGTGCCAGTAGTCAAGGGACAGGGCATAGCAATCAGCCCCAGCATTTT; CDR3: CASSQGTGHSNQPQHF
size: -; V: TRBV7-2; J: TRBJ1-3; D: -; DNA: TGTGCCAGCAGCTTTAGACAGGGAAACACCATATATTTT; CDR3: CASSFRQGNTIYF
size: -; V: TRBV27; J: TRBJ2-3; D: TRBD2; DNA: TGTGCCAGCAGGCGCGCCCTAGCGGGTTGGACAGATACGCAGTATTTT; CDR3: CASRRALAGWTDTQYF
size: -; V: TRBV25-1; J: TRBJ1-1; D: -; DNA: TGTGCCAGCAGTGAGACACCCCCGAACACTGAAGCTTTCTTT; CDR3: CASSETPPNTEAFF
size: -; V: TRBV30; J: TRBJ2-7; D: TRBD2; DNA: TGTGCCTGGAGTGTAGCGACTAGCGGGGCCTACGAGCAGTACTTC; CDR3: CAWSVATSGAYEQYF
size: -; V: TRBV9; J: TRBJ1-2; D: TRBD1; DNA: TGTGCCAGCAGCGTAGCTGGGACAGGGGGATATGGCTACACCTTC; CDR3: CASSVAGTGGYGYTF
size: -; V: TRBV30; J: TRBJ1-3; D: -; DNA: TGTGCCTGGGGGGGGGTATCTGGAAACACCATATATTTT; CDR3: CAWGGVSGNTIYF
size: -; V: TRBV7-9; J: TRBJ2-7; D: TRBD2; DNA: TGTGCCAGCAGCTTAGCGGCGGGAGGGCCGGGGGAGCAGTACTTC; CDR3: CASSLAAGGPGEQYF
size: -; V: TRBV5-4; J: TRBJ2-2; D: TRBD2; DNA: TGTGCCAGCAGCTTGGGTAGCGGGAGGGCCAGAGCCGGGGAGCTGTTTTTT; CDR3: CASSLGSGRARAGELFF
size: -; V: TRBV11-2; J: TRBJ2-5; D: -; DNA: TGTGCCAGCAGCTTAGACCCAGGGCAAGAGACCCAGTACTTC; CDR3: CASSLDPGQETQYF
size: -; V: TRBV7-9; J: TRBJ1-3; D: -; DNA: TGTGCCAGCAGCTCCCACGGGGGTCCTTCCTCTGGAAACACCATATATTTT; CDR3: CASSSHGGPSSGNTIYF
size: -; V: TRBV4-2; J: TRBJ2-2; D: TRBD2; DNA: TGTGCCAGCAGCCAAGGACCACTAGCGGGGGGAAACACCGGGGAGCTGTTTTTT; CDR3: CASSQGPLAGGNTGELFF
size: -; V: TRBV6-5; J: TRBJ1-2; D: -; DNA: TGTGCCAGCAGCCTTGAACTCCCCTCCTCCTATGGCTACACCTTC; CDR3: CASSLELPSSYGYTF
size: few; V: TRBV21-1; J: TRBJ2-5; D: -; DNA: TGTGCCAGCAGCAAAGTGGCTTATACTAACTTC; CDR3: CASSKVAYTNF
size: -; V: TRBV5-1; J: TRBJ2-2; D: TRBD2; DNA: TGCGCCAGCAGCTTCGCGGTAGCGGGGGGTTTGAACACCGGGGAGCTGTTTTTT; CDR3: CASSFAVAGGLNTGELFF
size: -; V: TRBV6-1; J: TRBJ2-4; D: -; DNA: TGTGCCAGCAGTGAAAGGTATCAGGAGTACTTC; CDR3: CASSERYQEYF
size: -; V: TRBV7-3; J: TRBJ1-2; D: TRBD1; DNA: TGTGCCAGCAGCCCTGGGACAGGCCTGAACTATGGCTACACCTTC; CDR3: CASSPGTGLNYGYTF
size: -; V: TRBV5-5; J: TRBJ2-6; D: TRBD1; DNA: TGTGCCAGCAGCTTGACAGGGGTTGGGGCCAACGTCCTGACTTTC; CDR3: CASSLTGVGANVLTF
size: -; V: TRBV19; J: TRBJ2-6; D: TRBD2; DNA: TGTGCCAGTAGTATCGGAACGGGAGGGGGCTCTGGGGCCAACGTCCTGACTTTC; CDR3: CASSIGTGGGSGANVLTF
size: once; V: TRBV7-3; J: TRBJ2-1; D: TRBD1; DNA: TGTGCCAGCAGCTCTTCTTCGACAGGGGGATATGAGCAGTTCTTC; CDR3: CASSSSSTGGYEQFF
size: -; V: TRBV9; J: TRBJ1-2; D: TRBD1; DNA: TGTGCCAGCAGCGTCCCAGGGGGCGGCTACACCTTC; CDR3: CASSVPGGGYTF
size: -; V: TRBV10-3; J: TRBJ2-7; D: -; DNA: TGTGCCATCAGTGGGGGCAGGGATGGCCACGAGCAGTACTTC; CDR3: CAISGGRDGHEQYF